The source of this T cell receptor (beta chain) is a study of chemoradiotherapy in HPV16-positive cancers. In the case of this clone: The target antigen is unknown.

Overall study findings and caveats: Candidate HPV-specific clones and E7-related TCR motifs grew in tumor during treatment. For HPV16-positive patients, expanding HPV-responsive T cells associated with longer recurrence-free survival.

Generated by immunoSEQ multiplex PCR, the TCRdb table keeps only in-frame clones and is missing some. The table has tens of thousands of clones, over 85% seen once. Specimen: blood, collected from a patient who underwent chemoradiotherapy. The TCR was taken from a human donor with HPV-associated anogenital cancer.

The CDR3 sequence is CASSLEGAQADTQYF. The CDR3 DNA reads as TGCGCCAGCAGCTTGGAGGGGGCGCAGGCCGATACGCAGTATTTT. The genes are TRBV5-1 and TRBJ2-3; 7 bases match TRBD1. The CDR3 is made up of 15 amino acids. Germline V lookup: CDR1 SGHRS, CDR2 YFSETQ. The junction had 7 bases not matched to a gene; V was cut back by 0 bases and J by 6 bases.